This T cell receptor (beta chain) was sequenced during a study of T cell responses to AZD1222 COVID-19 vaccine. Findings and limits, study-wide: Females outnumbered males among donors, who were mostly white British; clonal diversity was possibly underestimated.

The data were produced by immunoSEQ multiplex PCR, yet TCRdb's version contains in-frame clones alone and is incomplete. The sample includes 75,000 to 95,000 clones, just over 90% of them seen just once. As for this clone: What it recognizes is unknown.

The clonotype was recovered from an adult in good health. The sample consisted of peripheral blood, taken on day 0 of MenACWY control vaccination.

CDR3 sequence reads: CASSLESEQYF. In DNA form, the CDR3 reads TGTGCCAGCAGTTTGGAGAGCGAGCAGTACTTC. The chain employs TRBV12-3 or TRBV12-4 and TRBJ2-7, with no clear D. This CDR3 is built from 11 residues. Trimming took 3 bases from V and 6 from J, leaving 6 bases between them.